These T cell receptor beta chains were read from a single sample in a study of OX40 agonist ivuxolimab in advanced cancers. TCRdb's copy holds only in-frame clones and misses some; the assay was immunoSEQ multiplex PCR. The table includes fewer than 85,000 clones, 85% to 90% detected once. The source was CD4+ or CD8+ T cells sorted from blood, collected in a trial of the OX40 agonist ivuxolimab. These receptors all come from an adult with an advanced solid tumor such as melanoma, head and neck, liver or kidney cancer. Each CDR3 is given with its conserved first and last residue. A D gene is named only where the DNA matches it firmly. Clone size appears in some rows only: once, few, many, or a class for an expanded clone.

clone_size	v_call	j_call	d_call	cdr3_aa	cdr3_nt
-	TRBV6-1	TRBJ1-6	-	CASSEGGGVNSPLHF	TGTGCCAGCAGTGAAGGAGGCGGGGTTAATTCACCCCTCCACTTT
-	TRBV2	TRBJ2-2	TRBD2	CASSVSGRDTGELFF	TGTGCCAGCAGTGTGAGCGGGAGAGACACCGGGGAGCTGTTTTTT
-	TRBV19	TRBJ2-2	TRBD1	CASSMYRGTGELFF	TGTGCCAGTAGTATGTACAGGGGAACCGGGGAGCTGTTTTTT
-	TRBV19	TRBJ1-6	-	CASSQPGPGNSPLHF	TGTGCCAGTAGTCAGCCGGGACCAGGTAACTCACCCCTCCACTTT
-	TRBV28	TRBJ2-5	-	CASSLRWTETQYF	TGTGCCAGCAGTTTGAGGTGGACAGAGACCCAGTACTTC
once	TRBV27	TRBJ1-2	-	CASSSQGNYGYTF	TGTGCCAGCAGTTCTCAGGGAAACTATGGCTACACCTTC
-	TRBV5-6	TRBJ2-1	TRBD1	CASSSAGQGHEQFF	TGTGCCAGCAGCTCAGCGGGACAGGGACATGAGCAGTTCTTC
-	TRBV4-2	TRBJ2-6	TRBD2	CASSQTGLASGANVLTF	TGTGCCAGCAGCCAAACGGGACTAGCCAGTGGGGCCAACGTCCTGACTTTC
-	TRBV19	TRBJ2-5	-	CASTRTPGETQYF	TGTGCCAGTACCAGGACGCCCGGAGAGACCCAGTACTTC
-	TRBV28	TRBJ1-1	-	CASTSATLNTEAFF	TGTGCCAGCACTTCGGCCACATTGAACACTGAAGCTTTCTTT
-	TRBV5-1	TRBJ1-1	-	CASSVQVGPDLNTEAFF	TGCGCCAGCAGCGTTCAAGTAGGACCCGACCTGAACACTGAAGCTTTCTTT
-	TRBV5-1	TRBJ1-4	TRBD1	CASTKTGASNEKLFF	TGCGCCAGTACAAAGACAGGGGCTTCTAATGAAAAACTGTTTTTT
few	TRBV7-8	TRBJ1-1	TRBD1	CASSSGQGVNTEAFF	TGTGCCAGCAGCTCGGGACAGGGGGTTAACACTGAAGCTTTCTTT
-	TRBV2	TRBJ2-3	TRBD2	CASSVAGGPDTQYF	TGTGCCAGCAGCGTAGCGGGGGGGCCGGATACGCAGTATTTT
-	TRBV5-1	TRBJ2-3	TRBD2	CASSLAHSRGGGARDTQYF	TGCGCCAGCAGCTTGGCCCACTCACGGGGGGGTGGGGCGCGAGATACGCAGTATTTT
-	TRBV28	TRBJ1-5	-	CASSLARGFNQPQHF	TGTGCCAGCAGTTTAGCCCGGGGGTTCAATCAGCCCCAGCATTTT
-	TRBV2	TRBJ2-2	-	CASSVDSFTGELFF	TGTGCCAGCAGTGTCGACAGCTTCACCGGGGAGCTGTTTTTT
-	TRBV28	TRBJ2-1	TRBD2	CAIRTSGFSPTNEQFF	TGTGCCATCCGGACTAGCGGCTTTTCCCCTACCAATGAGCAGTTCTTC
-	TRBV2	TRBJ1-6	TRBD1	CASSQQGARGSPLHF	TGTGCCAGCAGCCAACAGGGGGCAAGGGGCTCACCCCTCCACTTT
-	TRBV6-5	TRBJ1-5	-	CASLDRPYSNQPQHF	TGTGCCAGCCTTGACAGGCCTTATAGCAATCAGCCCCAGCATTTT
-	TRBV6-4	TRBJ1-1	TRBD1	CASRRQGNFPSPNTEAFF	TGTGCCAGCAGAAGACAGGGGAACTTCCCATCGCCTAACACTGAAGCTTTCTTT
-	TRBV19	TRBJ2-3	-	CASSFYTDTQYF	TGTGCCAGTAGTTTTTACACAGATACGCAGTATTTT
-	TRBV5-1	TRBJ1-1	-	CASSLIGAGTEAFF	TGCGCCAGCAGCCTCATCGGGGCAGGGACTGAAGCTTTCTTT
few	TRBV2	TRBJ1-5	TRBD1	CASAGTGGASNQPQHF	TGTGCCAGCGCCGGGACAGGGGGCGCGAGCAATCAGCCCCAGCATTTT
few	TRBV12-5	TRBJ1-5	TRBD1	CASGPRTGSQPQHF	TGTGCTAGTGGTCCCCGGACAGGGAGTCAGCCCCAGCATTTT
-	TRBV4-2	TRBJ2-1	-	CASSRRLGHPPDEQFF	TGTGCCAGCAGCCGCCGCCTAGGCCATCCCCCGGATGAGCAGTTCTTC
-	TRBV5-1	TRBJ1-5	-	CASSLIVGGQPQHF	TGCGCCAGCAGCTTGATTGTGGGGGGACAGCCCCAGCATTTT
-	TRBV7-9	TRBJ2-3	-	CASSLTGTDTQYF	TGTGCCAGCAGCTTAACGGGAACAGATACGCAGTATTTT
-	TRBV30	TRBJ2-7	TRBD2	CAGSAGLIYEQYF	TGTGCCGGCTCAGCGGGGCTCATCTACGAGCAGTACTTC
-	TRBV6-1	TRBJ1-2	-	CASSESVRNYGYTF	TGTGCCAGCAGTGAATCGGTGCGGAACTATGGCTACACCTTC
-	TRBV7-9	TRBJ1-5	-	CASSLYLGGNNQPQHF	TGTGCCAGCAGCTTATACTTGGGGGGAAACAATCAGCCCCAGCATTTT
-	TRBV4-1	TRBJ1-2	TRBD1	CASRKKGTEFSGNYGYTF	TGCGCCAGCAGAAAAAAGGGGACAGAGTTCTCCGGGAACTATGGCTACACCTTC
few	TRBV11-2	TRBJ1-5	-	CASSLGSNQPQHF	TGTGCCAGCAGCTTAGGTAGCAATCAGCCCCAGCATTTT
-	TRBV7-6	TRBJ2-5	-	CASSFGPLETQYF	TGTGCCAGCAGCTTCGGTCCTCTTGAGACCCAGTACTTC
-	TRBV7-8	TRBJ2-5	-	CASSLTQLGGETQYF	TGTGCCAGCAGCCTAACTCAGTTGGGGGGAGAGACCCAGTACTTC
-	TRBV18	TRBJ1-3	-	CASSPKLLDSGNTIYF	TGTGCCAGCTCACCAAAACTACTGGACTCTGGAAACACCATATATTTT
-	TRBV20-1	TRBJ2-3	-	CSARLVDTQYF	TGCAGTGCAAGACTAGTTGATACGCAGTATTTT
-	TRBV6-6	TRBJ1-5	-	CASSRRETYSNQPQHF	TGTGCCAGCTCCCGCCGGGAGACTTATAGCAATCAGCCCCAGCATTTT
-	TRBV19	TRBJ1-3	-	CASSIDLWTLRDGNTIYF	TGTGCCAGTAGTATAGATCTATGGACCTTAAGAGACGGAAACACCATATATTTT
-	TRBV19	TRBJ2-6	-	CASSIVRVSGANVLTF	TGTGCCAGTAGTATAGTCAGGGTCTCTGGGGCCAACGTCCTGACTTTC
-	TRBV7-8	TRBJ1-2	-	CASSLTGTQLWDGYTF	TGTGCCAGCAGCTTAACCGGGACACAACTCTGGGATGGCTACACCTTC